Following are 3 T cell receptor beta chains from one sample sequenced in a study of patients and donors after allogeneic stem cell transplantation. One entry per CDR3 protein results from TCRdb running MiXCR on the RT-PCR reads. This sample has some 880,000 distinct CDR3 sequences, with roughly 18% found just once. Sequences were obtained from blood, either unsorted or a sorted T cell fraction (not recorded which). Every receptor here comes from a human donor who was either an allogeneic HSCT recipient or a stem cell or donor lymphocyte infusion donor (not recorded which). It is not recorded whose cells these are; they may come from a transplant donor.

The DNA of the CDR3 is TGTGCCAGCAGTTTCAAATCCGACGGTAATCAGCCCCAGCATTTT. Protein: CASSFKSDGNQPQHF. The chain joins TRBV6-5 to TRBJ1-5; D uncertain. Trimming removed 4 bases from V and 4 bases from J, with 14 bases in between. The CDR3 runs to 15 residues. Germline assignment: CDR1 MNHEY and CDR2 SVGAGI.

The table lists this clonotype with a few counts. This chain uses TRBV25-1 with TRBJ2-7; D unresolved. The V gene lost 2 bases and the J gene lost 5 bases, with 7 bases spanning the gap. Germline V lookup: CDR1 MGHDK, CDR2 SYGVNS. The CDR3 runs 12 residues. CDR3 nucleotides: TGTGCCAGCAGTGAAAGGGCCCACGAGCAGTACTTC. Amino acid sequence: CASSERAHEQYF.

The J gene is TRBJ2-5, the V gene TRBV4-1; D is perhaps TRBD2 (6 bases). Trimming removed 1 base from V and 9 bases from J, with 18 bases in between. The CDR3 consists of 15 residues. Looked up from germline, CDR1 is MGHRA and CDR2 is YSYEKL. The CDR3 is CASSQVGGDTRAQYF. CDR3 sequence (DNA): TGCGCCAGCAGCCAAGTGGGCGGGGATACCAGGGCCCAGTACTTC.